This TCR beta chain comes out of a study of shared clonotypes between healthy human individuals. The study drew its donors from healthy HIV-negative adults without recent acute infections or vaccinations. Method: immunoSEQ multiplex PCR; TCRdb's copy keeps in-frame clones and lacks some. The sample records under 750,000 clones, just under 75% being singletons. CDR3 length: 14 residues. Germline assignment: CDR1 SGHTA and CDR2 FQGNSA. The ends were cut back, 1 base at V and 2 bases at J, with 6 bases in the middle. This sequence was found in a woman younger than 45 in good health. The sample comprised memory CD4+ T cells sorted from blood. Documented subset: CD45RA-negative fraction. The rearrangement joins TRBV7-2 to TRBJ2-1; no reliable D call. This CDR3 is CASSLGTPYNEQFF. CDR3 coding DNA: TGTGCCAGCAGCTTAGGGACCCCCTACAATGAGCAGTTCTTC.